These 18 T cell receptor beta chains share one sample of origin, sequenced in a study of blood T cells in healthy people across ages. It was with a sample-barcoded 5' primer and a J-beta primer mix that a second PCR of about 6 to 11 cycles was run. TCRdb re-analysed the 5' RACE reads in MiXCR, keeping a single row per CDR3 protein. The table includes fewer than 950,000 distinct CDR3 sequences, roughly 53% detected once. The specimen was blood. The receptors originated from a man aged 80 or over in good health.

The V gene is TRBV28, the J gene TRBJ2-7; 10 bases are shared with TRBD1. CDR1 is MDHEN and CDR2 is SYDVKM in the germline V gene. V shed 7 bases, J shed 6 bases, and the junction held 12 bases outside the gene matches. This CDR3 has 15 amino acids. The chain's CDR3 is CASKPPGQGLGEQYF. DNA of the CDR3: TGTGCCAGCAAGCCTCCGGGACAGGGGCTCGGCGAGCAGTACTTC. The full variable domain, completed using reference TRBV28 and TRBJ2-7, is DVKVTQSSRYLVKRTGEKVFLECVQDMDHENMFWYRQDPGLGLRLIYFSYDVKMKEKGDIPEGYSVSREKKERFSLILESASTNQTSMYLCASKPPGQGLGEQYFGPGTRLTVT.

This chain connects TRBV12-3 or TRBV12-4 to TRBJ2-3, with TRBD2 matching over 8 bases. J was trimmed by 14 bases and V by 4 bases; bases with no gene match: 32. The CDR3 has 20 residues. CDR3 nucleotide sequence: TGTGCCAGCAGTTCCCTACTAGCGGATATAATCAACGGTCAGCACAGATACGCGTATTTT. It encodes CASSSLLADIINGQHRYAYF.

The rearrangement joins TRBV20-1 to TRBJ1-5, with a tentative D call TRBD1 (6 bases). Trimming took 3 bases from V and 2 from J, leaving 11 bases between them. Looked up from germline, CDR1 is DFQATT and CDR2 is SNEGSKA (reference sequence). The CDR3 runs 14 residues. CDR3 amino acids: CSARVTGGNQPQHF. The CDR3 nucleotides are TGCAGTGCTAGGGTGACAGGAGGCAATCAGCCCCAGCATTTT.

The sample holds many counts of this clonotype. The chain links TRBV29-1 to TRBJ2-3, with unresolved D. V was shortened by 6 bases and J by 14 bases, with 21 bases between the two germline ends. Germline CDR1 SQVTM, CDR2 ANQGSEA. The CDR3 totals 12 residues. The CDR3 here is CSVGEGRRYAYF. The CDR3 DNA reads TGCAGCGTCGGCGAAGGCAGGAGATACGCGTATTTT.

The chain recombines TRBV9 with TRBJ1-6; 10 nucleotides line up with TRBD1. The junction had 4 bases not matched to a gene; V was cut back by 3 bases and J by 10 bases. The CDR3 sequence is 14 residues long. Germline V gene data show CDR1 as SGDLS and CDR2 as YYNGEE. The CDR3 loop reads CASSAGQGISPLHF. CDR3 in DNA: TGTGCCAGCAGCGCGGGACAGGGGATCTCACCCCTCCACTTT.

This clonotype has just one count. The V call is TRBV28, the J call TRBJ2-4; D is possibly TRBD2 (5 bases). This CDR3 spans 16 amino acids. CDR1 MDHEN and CDR2 SYDVKM come from the germline V gene. V dropped 4 bases and J dropped 8 bases, with 21 bases sitting between them. Here the CDR3 reads CASSSRGRGLTHIQYF. In nucleotides, the CDR3 is TGTGCCAGCAGTTCAAGAGGGAGAGGGTTAACCCACATTCAGTACTTC.

CDR3 sequence (DNA): TGTGCCAGCACAATCGCCACGAACACTGAAGCTTTCTTT. It is translated as CASTIATNTEAFF. The chain combines TRBV6-1 with TRBJ1-1, with D unresolved. Trimming removed 7 bases at V and 1 base at J, with 10 bases between. The CDR3 length is 13 residues. Germline-derived CDR1 and CDR2 are MNHNS and SASEGT.

The J gene is TRBJ2-1, the V gene TRBV10-1; no firm D call. The germline V gene has CDR1 WNHNN and CDR2 SYGVQD (reference sequence). Trimming left V 2 bases short and J 4 bases short, with 12 bases between. The CDR3 has 15 residues. For the CDR3, the DNA is TGCGCCAGCAGTGAGGAGGTCAGGCGATACAATGAGCAGTTCTTC. This translates into CASSEEVRRYNEQFF.

There are a few counts of this clonotype. V is TRBV20-1 and J is TRBJ2-1; D is unclear. The CDR3 has 12 amino acids. The V end lost 6 bases, the J end lost 9 bases, and 15 bases lay between the germline ends. Germline V gives CDR1 DFQATT, CDR2 SNEGSKA (reference sequence). The CDR3 reads CSALYDNSEQFF. In nucleotides, the CDR3 is TGCAGTGCCCTATATGATAACAGTGAGCAGTTCTTC.

The chain is built from TRBV7-9 and TRBJ1-2; D gene ambiguous. Trimming pared 0 bases from V and 7 bases from J, leaving 6 bases between. Germline lookup yields CDR1 SEHNR and CDR2 FQNEAQ (reference sequence). The CDR3 consists of 12 residues. In nucleotides, the CDR3 is TGTGCCAGCAGCTTAGCCCTCCGTGGCTACACCTTC. Translated, it gives CASSLALRGYTF.

The chain links TRBV9 to TRBJ1-2, with D tentatively TRBD1 (5 bases). Germline values: CDR1 SGDLS, CDR2 YYNGEE. The CDR3 has 12 amino acids. V was shortened by 3 bases and J by 5 bases, with 8 bases between the two germline ends. The CDR3 loop reads CASSAQGYGYTF. In DNA form, the CDR3 reads TGTGCCAGCAGCGCCCAGGGTTATGGCTACACCTTC.

The rearrangement uses TRBV29-1 and TRBJ2-1; no firm D call. Germline loops: CDR1 SQVTM, CDR2 ANQGSEA. Trimming pared 5 bases from V and 5 bases from J, leaving 25 bases between. This CDR3 has 17 residues. The CDR3 region is CSVNSLGQQSPHNEQFF. For the CDR3, the DNA is TGCAGCGTTAACAGTCTGGGCCAACAGTCACCCCACAATGAGCAGTTCTTC.

The chain has TRBV7-3 and TRBJ2-1; D remains unclear. The V gene lost 3 bases and the J gene lost 1 base, with 10 bases spanning the gap. Per the germline V gene, CDR1 is SGHTA and CDR2 is FQGTGA. This CDR3 has 15 amino acids. The DNA of the CDR3 is TGTGCCAGCAGCTTGGTGGCGGAGTCCTACAATGAGCAGTTCTTC. Residues: CASSLVAESYNEQFF.

This clonotype was picked up a small number of times. The chain links TRBV2 to TRBJ1-5; D unresolved. Trimming cost V 2 bases and J 0 bases, with 5 bases left between them. CDR3 size: 14 residues. Germline values: CDR1 SNHLY, CDR2 FYNNEI. The CDR3 loop reads CASSEQYSNQPQHF. CDR3 in DNA: TGTGCCAGCAGTGAACAGTATAGCAATCAGCCCCAGCATTTT.

The genes are TRBV5-1 and TRBJ2-2, with a weak D call TRBD1 (6 bases). The germline V gene has CDR1 SGHRS and CDR2 YFSETQ. This CDR3 has 15 amino acids. Trimming stripped 2 bases from V and 3 bases from J, with 11 bases between. The CDR3 DNA reads TGCGCCAGCAGCTTCTCGGACAGTTACACCGGGGAGCTGTTTTTT. Residues: CASSFSDSYTGELFF.

The chain is built from TRBV7-9 and TRBJ2-7; 7 bases are a match to TRBD1. V lost 4 bases to trimming and J lost 3 bases; unmatched junction nucleotides: 6. CDR1 is SEHNR, CDR2 FQNEAQ, per germline (reference sequence). CDR3 length: 14 amino acids. The CDR3, as DNA: TGTGCCAGCAGCTCTCGGGACAGCCACTACGAGCAGTACTTC. The encoded protein is CASSSRDSHYEQYF.

The CDR3 protein is CASSLALAGVGGELFF. The CDR3 DNA reads as TGCGCCAGCAGCTTGGCGCTAGCGGGAGTTGGCGGGGAGCTGTTTTTT. V and J are TRBV5-1 and TRBJ2-2; TRBD2 agrees at 10 bases. Germline CDR1 SGHRS, CDR2 YFSETQ. V shed 0 bases, J shed 7 bases, and the junction held 6 bases outside the gene matches. The CDR3 has 16 residues.

This clonotype was found a few times. This chain joins TRBV7-9 and TRBJ1-2; D gene unclear. Trimming stripped 3 bases from V and 7 bases from J, with 6 bases between. The CDR3 contains 11 residues. Per germline, CDR1 SEHNR and CDR2 FQNEAQ (reference sequence). This CDR3 reads CASSLFGGYTF. CDR3 sequence (DNA): TGTGCCAGCAGCTTGTTCGGTGGCTACACCTTC.